Detailed here is one TCR beta chain. Germline CDR1 is SGHTA and CDR2 is FQGNSA. The CDR3 sequence is 13 residues long. Trimming stripped 3 bases from V and 7 bases from J, with 9 bases between. These data belong to a study of blood T cell repertoires in COVID-19. Study in general: Donors in the United States, Italy and Spain gave samples during acute or convalescent COVID-19. The analysed material was cDNA or gDNA that came from T cells, B-cell-depleted T cells, or PBMCs.

The protocol was immunoSEQ multiplex PCR, while the TCRdb copy is restricted to in-frame clones and leaves out a portion. The sample lists about 110,000 clones; approximately 82% were seen once. Sample: peripheral blood. This rearrangement joins TRBV7-2 to TRBJ2-2; D unresolved. The sequence came from a woman between 65 and 79 years old with acute or convalescent COVID-19. The CDR3 is CASSFWPGGELFF. As DNA, the CDR3 is TGTGCCAGCAGCTTCTGGCCGGGCGGGGAGCTGTTTTTT.